The T cell receptor (beta chain) described here comes from a study of T-cell reconstitution after alpha-beta-depleted transplantation in children. Unique molecular identifiers were built into the TCRbeta library. One entry per CDR3 protein, called by TCRdb with MiXCR from the PCR reads. Seen here are 330,000 or so distinct CDR3 sequences, around 10% observed once, and the top ten hold approximately 2.3%. Trimming stripped 3 bases from V and 2 bases from J, with 11 bases between. The germline CDR1 and CDR2 sequences are ENHRY and SYGVKD. The CDR3 sequence is 15 residues long. This clonotype has a handful of counts.

The material was PBMCs from the stem cell graft donor, obtained from the stem cell graft. The chain couples TRBV10-3 to TRBJ1-5; no definite D call. This clonotype was sampled from a human donor who donated a stem cell graft to a child with acute lymphoblastic leukemia. Written as DNA, the CDR3 is TGTGCCATCAGTGACCGTCCTGGGGGCAATCAGCCCCAGCATTTT. It specifies CAISDRPGGNQPQHF.